This T cell receptor beta chain was sequenced for a study of vaccination and CD4 T cells after COVID-19 (dated by TCRdb to 2021 to 2024). Regarding the study in general: Every convalescent patient had a positive nasal swab PCR test for SARS-CoV-2, with mild disease in several patients and severe disease in one. The cultures were stimulated with overlapping spike peptide pools from SARS-CoV-2 and from the common cold coronaviruses HCoV-NL63, HCoV-OC43 and HCoV-229E. Each participant got two doses of either the Pfizer-BioNTech BNT162b2 vaccine (n=8) or the Moderna mRNA-1273 vaccine (n=2). The time from the second vaccine dose to post-vaccine blood sampling had a median of around 72 days and ranged from about 14 to 241 days. The convalescent cohort included six males and four females, with two Hispanic individuals, seven Caucasians, two Asians and one multiracial person. Post-COVID blood samples were collected from convalescent patients a median of roughly 100 days after diagnosis, with a range of about 30 to 161 days. In under twelve COVID-19 convalescent patients and a handful of infection-naive healthy vaccine recipients, researchers compared the spike-specific CD4+ TCR repertoire from before mRNA vaccination with the repertoire from after. In control cultures, a CEFX viral epitope pool was used as positive control, an HIV-1 Nef peptide pool was used as negative control, or no peptide was added.

The sample's treatment or condition, from its label and the paper: approximately nine-day PBMC culture with coronavirus spike peptide pools or control peptides (ViraFEST assay). To expand antigen-specific T cells with peptide pools and then pick out the expanded clonotypes through TCR sequencing, the study relied on the ViraFEST assay. The positive SARS-CoV-2 PCR tests of the convalescent patients were dated from March to December 2020, before the Alpha, Beta and Delta variants emerged in the United States. PBMCs were cultured at about 2 million per well in IMDM supplemented with approximately 5% human AB serum and around 10 IU/ml IL-2, with about 11 ug/ml peptide pools added. Half of the culture medium was replaced with fresh IL-2-containing medium on days 3 and 7. CD4+ T cells were isolated after approximately ten days of culture through negative selection using the EasySep CD4+ T cell isolation kit. Ficoll-Paque Plus gradient centrifugation was used to isolate PBMCs from whole blood, and the isolated PBMCs were then either used fresh or cryopreserved at -140C. Each culture condition was generally run in triplicate wells.

In the germline V gene, CDR1 corresponds to SGHTA and CDR2 to FQGNSA. The CDR3 runs 13 residues from the cysteine to the phenylalanine. The sequence is cut down to CDR3 DNA, 39 bases in frame from base 1. V loses 8 bases of germline sequence and J loses 2 bases, and the interval between the two ends is 13 bases. Summary of the overall study and its limitations: The median count of SARS-CoV-2-reactive clonotypes went up from approximately 20 after infection to a few dozen after vaccination, although the change was not significant. Of the vaccine-specific clones in convalescent patients, 304 of 307, or nearly all, reacted only to SARS-CoV-2 spike and did not cross-react with common cold coronaviruses. The study included relatively few convalescent patients and did not analyze early timepoints after natural infection. In convalescent patients, a median approximately 83% of post-vaccine SARS-CoV-2-reactive clones were detected only after vaccination, suggesting vaccine-specific priming.

Points on this clonotype: What this receptor recognizes is not known. Base qualities are not provided; no much larger clone lies one nucleotide away.

Library prep was done by PCR. DNA from cultured CD4+ T cells was subjected to TCR sequencing with the Oncomine TCR Beta short-read assay at the Johns Hopkins FTIC core. The QIAamp micro DNA kit was used to extract genomic DNA from the cultured CD4+ T cells. The Oncomine TCR Beta libraries from cultured CD4+ T cells were pooled using unique dual indexes and then sequenced on an Illumina iSeq 100. In the original analysis: Non-productive sequences were removed, and CDR3s not starting with C, not ending with F or W, or shorter than 7 amino acids were discarded. The MANAFEST web application was used to identify antigen-specific clonotypes by comparing peptide-stimulated wells against reference wells and other culture wells. For a clone to be called positive, the clone needed an FDR below 0.05, an odds ratio above 5, and a productive frequency above 0.1% in at least two of three replicate wells. A clonotype counted as cross-reactive if it showed significant expansion both in the SARS-CoV-2 spike wells and in at least one common cold coronavirus spike condition. Levenshtein distances (stringdist) and unrooted phylogenetic trees (ape) in R version 3.6.1 were used to assess CDR3 homology. The raw public reads went through TCRdb reprocessing: fastp at Q25, MiXCR clone calling, in-frame beta chains kept. Here each entry gathers all rows of one CDR3 protein and keeps the most common genes and DNA. Here the V and J calls rest on TCRdb's processing, not on the authors' analysis. A total of some 11,000 distinct CDR3 sequences appear in this sample, roughly 28% of them only once. 8% to 9% of the sample is held by the ten biggest clonotypes.

The rearranged segments are TRBV7-2 and TRBJ2-7; tentative D gene TRBD2, with 6 bases matching. The sequence derives from a human donor who had recovered from COVID-19. The sequenced sample was CD4+ T cells from blood, cultured in vitro. At the DNA level, the sequence is TGTGCCAGCCGTCCCGGGAGAACCTACGAGCAGTACTTC. This encodes CASRPGRTYEQYF.